One and the same sample provided the 12 T cell receptor beta chains below, sequenced in a study of PD-1 blockade in mismatch repair-deficient tumors. The assay was immunoSEQ multiplex PCR, and TCRdb's table has in-frame clones only and misses some. The sample has 55,000 to 85,000 clones, roughly 80% seen once. The specimen was peripheral blood, collected 2 weeks after starting pembrolizumab. The receptors derive from an adult with mismatch repair-deficient cancer.

The chain has TRBV7-2 and TRBJ2-2, with unresolved D. With 5 bases removed from V and 4 bases from J, the gap between germline ends came to 11 bases. The CDR3 has 14 amino acids. The germline gives CDR1 SGHTA, CDR2 FQGNSA. CDR3 DNA sequence: TGTGCCAGCAGCGCCTCTAGTTTCACCGGGGAGCTGTTTTTT. Protein sequence: CASSASSFTGELFF.

The chain uses TRBV9 and TRBJ2-2, with 8 bases fitting TRBD2. Trimming removed 3 bases from V and 2 bases from J; junction bases left unmatched: 6. Germline-derived CDR1 and CDR2 are SGDLS and YYNGEE. The CDR3 runs to 16 residues. CDR3 coding DNA: TGTGCCAGCAGCGAACTCAGCGGGAGTAACACCGGGGAGCTGTTTTTT. It codes for CASSELSGSNTGELFF.

The chain uses TRBV28 and TRBJ2-7; a weak D match, TRBD2 (6 bases). The germline gives CDR1 MDHEN, CDR2 SYDVKM. V shed 3 bases and J shed 6 bases, with 18 bases lying between them. This CDR3 has 15 amino acids. The CDR3 nucleotides read TGTGCCAGCAGTTTGTTTTCGGGGGTTTGGCCCGAGCAGTACTTC. Translated, it gives CASSLFSGVWPEQYF.

Only a few counts were recorded for this clone. J is TRBJ2-5 and V is TRBV4-2, with D unresolved. Germline V lookup: CDR1 LGHNA, CDR2 YNFKEQ. V gave up 1 base and J gave up 2 bases, with 14 bases separating them. CDR3 length: 16 residues. CDR3 sequence reads: CASSQAPGGTQETQYF. CDR3 nucleotide sequence: TGTGCCAGCAGCCAAGCCCCTGGCGGAACGCAAGAGACCCAGTACTTC.

This chain links TRBV5-1 with TRBJ2-7; 7 bases are a match to TRBD1. The V segment lost 4 bases and the J segment 0 bases; nucleotides outside the gene matches: 4. This CDR3 spans 14 amino acids. Germline V gene data show CDR1 as SGHRS and CDR2 as YFSETQ. CDR3 nucleotides: TGCGCCAGCAGCGTGACAGGGCCCTCCTACGAGCAGTACTTC. Translated, it gives CASSVTGPSYEQYF. Variable domain in full (rest from reference TRBV5-1 and TRBJ2-7): KAGVTQTPRYLIKTRGQQVTLSCSPISGHRSVSWYQQTPGQGLQFLFEYFSETQRNKGNFPGRFSGRQFSNSRSEMNVSTLELGDSALYLCASSVTGPSYEQYFGPGTRLTVT.

The chain uses TRBV2 and TRBJ2-7, with TRBD1 identical over 7 bases. V shed 0 bases, J shed 6 bases, and the junction held 5 bases outside the gene matches. Germline values: CDR1 SNHLY, CDR2 FYNNEI. The CDR3 sequence is 14 residues long. CDR3 nucleotides: TGTGCCAGCAGTGAAGCGGCAGGGGGTCCCGAGCAGTACTTC. It is translated as CASSEAAGGPEQYF.

The V call is TRBV10-3, the J call TRBJ1-1; D gene ambiguous. The germline V gene encodes CDR1 ENHRY and CDR2 SYGVKD. V gave up 2 bases and J gave up 6 bases, with 13 bases separating them. This CDR3 comprises 14 residues. In DNA form, the CDR3 reads TGTGCCATCAGTGAGGTGACCATAGCCTCTGAAGCTTTCTTT. As protein: CAISEVTIASEAFF.

This clone appeared a single time. The germline gene is not matched at one end of the junction; a read error may be the cause. This CDR3 is CASSLDYNTEAFF. Written as DNA, the CDR3 is TGTGCTAGCAGCTTAGACTATAACACTGAAGCTTTCTTT. The chain links TRBV7-7 to TRBJ1-1, with no clear D. Germline assignment: CDR1 SSHAT and CDR2 FNYEAQ (reference sequence). The CDR3 is 13 residues long.

This rearrangement joins TRBV29-1 to TRBJ2-7; no reliable D call. V was cut by 0 bases and J by 2 bases, with 11 bases left in between. CDR1 SQVTM and CDR2 ANQGSEA come from the germline V gene. The CDR3 loop spans 14 amino acids. CDR3 in DNA: TGCAGCGTTGAAGAGGTGGGCACGGCCTACGAGCAGTACTTC. Translating it yields CSVEEVGTAYEQYF.

Only one count was recorded for this clone. The chain recombines TRBV6-5 with TRBJ1-5, with D tentatively TRBD1 (5 bases). The CDR3 loop spans 13 amino acids. Germline V gene lookup returns CDR1 MNHEY and CDR2 SVGAGI. The germline V and J ends were trimmed by 8 bases and 7 bases, with 15 bases remaining between them. The CDR3 DNA reads as TGTGCCAGCGGGGGGGGACCCCTCCAGCCCCAGCATTTT. The encoded protein is CASGGGPLQPQHF.

The chain carries TRBV11-3 and TRBJ1-1; 10 bases line up with TRBD1. J was trimmed by 2 bases and V by 4 bases; bases with no gene match: 7. The CDR3 has 16 amino acids. Germline lookup yields CDR1 SGHNT and CDR2 YENEEA. DNA of the CDR3: TGTGCCAGCAGCTCGGGACAGGGGAAGGTCAACACTGAAGCTTTCTTT. As protein: CASSSGQGKVNTEAFF.

The chain employs TRBV2 and TRBJ2-3; D might be TRBD1 (6 bases). V was shortened by 5 bases and J by 3 bases, with 15 bases between the two germline ends. The CDR3 has 15 amino acids. CDR1 SNHLY and CDR2 FYNNEI come from the germline V gene. The CDR3 bases are TGTGCCAGCAGTCCGGACAGATTTAGAACAGATACGCAGTATTTT. It is translated as CASSPDRFRTDTQYF.